The 29 T cell receptor beta chains given below trace back to one sample, sequenced in a study of T cell responses to AZD1222 COVID-19 vaccine. The table came from immunoSEQ multiplex PCR; TCRdb's copy has only in-frame clones and leaves some out. Here the sample spans tens of thousands of clones, 88% being singletons. The specimen was peripheral blood, collected 28 days after the second AZD1222 dose. The source is an adult who received the AZD1222 COVID-19 vaccine.

The chain combines TRBV11-2 with TRBJ2-7; TRBD2 aligns across 8 bases. J gave up 5 bases and V 4 bases, and 10 bases lay outside the gene matches. The CDR3 runs to 15 residues. Germline values: CDR1 SGHAT, CDR2 FQNNGV. As DNA, the CDR3 is TGTGCCAGCAGCTCATTAGCGGGGCGGCTGGACGAGCAGTACTTC. Residues: CASSSLAGRLDEQYF.

CDR3 in amino acids: CASSQYRTSGSSDEQFF. The CDR3, as DNA: TGCGCCAGCAGCCAATACAGGACTAGCGGGAGTAGCGATGAGCAGTTCTTC. The rearrangement joins TRBV4-1 to TRBJ2-1; TRBD2 matches at 13 bases. The CDR3 contains 17 residues. Germline lookup yields CDR1 MGHRA and CDR2 YSYEKL. Trimming removed 2 bases from V and 8 bases from J; junction bases left unmatched: 9.

The chain links TRBV4-1 to TRBJ2-1; 11 bases agree with TRBD2. CDR1 and CDR2 from the germline V gene are MGHRA and YSYEKL. This CDR3 contains 14 residues. With V trimmed by 6 bases and J by 6 bases, 4 bases remained unmatched. CDR3 nucleotides: TGCGCCAGCAGGGGGCTAGCGGGAGGCAATGAGCAGTTCTTC. This translates into CASRGLAGGNEQFF.

V gene TRBV7-8 combines with J gene TRBJ2-3; TRBD2 matches at 10 bases. The CDR3 spans 15 residues. Germline lookup yields CDR1 SGHVS and CDR2 FQNEAQ. Losses at the gene ends were 4 bases for V and 5 bases for J; bases not matched to a gene: 6. The CDR3 nucleotides read TGTGCCAGCAGCTCAGGGGTAGCGGGGGGAGATACGCAGTATTTT. Translation gives CASSSGVAGGDTQYF.

The J gene is TRBJ1-1, the V gene TRBV30; weak D call: TRBD1 (6 bases). The germline V and J ends were trimmed by 0 bases and 0 bases, with 8 bases remaining between them. The germline V gene encodes CDR1 GTSNPN and CDR2 SVGIG (reference sequence). The CDR3 length is 14 residues. The CDR3 DNA sequence: TGTGCCTGGAGTGTGAGGGGGATGAACACTGAAGCTTTCTTT. Translating it yields CAWSVRGMNTEAFF.

This chain connects TRBV9 to TRBJ1-2; tentative D call: TRBD1 (5 bases). V lost 3 bases and J lost 10, with 16 bases in between. The CDR3 is made up of 13 amino acids. Germline assignment: CDR1 SGDLS and CDR2 YYNGEE. The CDR3, as DNA: TGTGCCAGCAGCGCCGATCCAGGGAGCGCCTACACCTTC. Its protein is CASSADPGSAYTF. Drawing the rest from reference TRBV9 and TRBJ1-2, the complete variable domain is DSGVTQTPKHLITATGQRVTLRCSPRSGDLSVYWYQQSLDQGLQFLIQYYNGEERAKGNILERFSAQQFPDLHSELNLSSLELGDSALYFCASSADPGSAYTFGSGTRLTVV.

The V and J genes are TRBV6-5 and TRBJ2-3, with 7 bases that match TRBD1. This CDR3 is built from 13 residues. Per the germline V gene, CDR1 is MNHEY and CDR2 is SVGAGI. Germline trimming cut 10 bases from V and 4 bases from J; bases unmatched to any gene: 8. The CDR3 here is CATRDRDPDTQYF. In DNA, the CDR3 is TGTGCCACCCGCGACAGGGACCCAGATACGCAGTATTTT.

The chain couples TRBV2 to TRBJ2-2; TRBD2 might be the D (7 bases). V dropped 6 bases and J dropped 0 bases, with 11 bases sitting between them. CDR3 length: 15 amino acids. Germline V lookup: CDR1 SNHLY, CDR2 FYNNEI. The CDR3 spells CASRGAGANTGELFF. The DNA of the CDR3 is TGTGCCAGCAGGGGGGCGGGAGCGAACACCGGGGAGCTGTTTTTT.

This clone appeared a few times. The chain carries TRBV27 and TRBJ2-7, with 7 bases fitting TRBD1. Trimming at V came to 9 bases and at J to 0 bases, leaving 8 bases not matched to a gene. Germline V lookup: CDR1 MNHEY, CDR2 SMNVEV (reference sequence). The CDR3 extends over 14 amino acids. CDR3 DNA sequence: TGTGCCAGTCGGTACAGGGGTAGCTCCTACGAGCAGTACTTC. This codes for CASRYRGSSYEQYF.

The chain carries TRBV30 and TRBJ1-1; D unresolved. V lost 8 bases to trimming and J lost 3 bases, with 16 bases between them. Germline lookup yields CDR1 GTSNPN and CDR2 SVGIG (reference sequence). The CDR3 consists of 13 residues. CDR3 in amino acids: CAGRRTGYTEAFF. The CDR3 DNA is TGTGCCGGAAGACGAACCGGGTACACTGAAGCTTTCTTT.

The chain has TRBV19 and TRBJ2-1; D unresolved. Germline lookup yields CDR1 LNHDA and CDR2 SQIVND (reference sequence). V dropped 3 bases and J dropped 8 bases, with 14 bases sitting between them. This CDR3 contains 14 residues. The CDR3: CASSISGSLDEQFF. The CDR3 nucleotides are TGTGCCAGTAGTATTTCTGGCTCCCTGGATGAGCAGTTCTTC.

The chain uses TRBV4-3 and TRBJ1-1; tentatively, D is TRBD1 (5 bases). V lost 0 bases and J 5 bases, leaving 13 bases between the germline ends. This CDR3 comprises 15 residues. Germline CDR1 LGHNA, CDR2 YSLEER. The CDR3 here is CASSQDYGGWTEAFF. CDR3 sequence (DNA): TGCGCCAGCAGCCAAGACTACGGGGGGTGGACTGAAGCTTTCTTT.

This chain connects TRBV18 to TRBJ1-5, with D hard to call. CDR1 and CDR2 from the germline V gene are KGHSH and LQKENI. This CDR3 contains 18 residues. V lost 3 bases and J 0 bases, leaving 18 bases between the germline ends. The CDR3 is CASSPGNINSNSNQPQHF. CDR3 DNA sequence: TGTGCCAGCTCACCTGGCAACATAAACTCAAATAGCAATCAGCCCCAGCATTTT.

This clone is classed as medium-sized. The chain links TRBV4-3 to TRBJ2-1; TRBD2 agrees at 9 bases. Germline V CDR1 and CDR2: LGHNA, YSLEER. The J segment lost 4 bases and the V segment lost 0 bases, leaving 4 bases of the junction unmatched. The CDR3 extends over 16 amino acids. CDR3 amino acids: CASSQDYLAGYNEQFF. CDR3 nucleotide sequence: TGCGCCAGCAGCCAAGATTACCTAGCGGGATACAATGAGCAGTTCTTC.

CDR3 in DNA: TGTGCCAGCAGTTCCGGGACTAGCGAAAATGAGCAGTTCTTC. This codes for CASSSGTSENEQFF. This chain links TRBV6-9 with TRBJ2-1; TRBD2 matches at 10 bases. Germline CDR1 MNHGY, CDR2 SVAAGI. V lost 4 bases and J lost 7; bases outside the gene matches: 4. CDR3 length: 14 amino acids.

This clone was counted only a few times. This chain links TRBV2 with TRBJ1-3; a weak D match, TRBD1 (5 bases). The CDR3 runs to 16 residues. The ends were cut back, 3 bases at V and 0 bases at J, with 12 bases in the middle. Germline V gene sequence: CDR1 SNHLY, CDR2 FYNNEI. CDR3 sequence: CASSDWAGSSGNTIYF. The CDR3 DNA follows: TGTGCCAGCAGTGATTGGGCAGGGTCCTCTGGAAACACCATATATTTT.

The V gene is TRBV4-3, the J gene TRBJ2-7; 12 nucleotides line up with TRBD2. There are 15 residues in the CDR3. CDR1 is LGHNA, CDR2 YSLEER, per germline. V was pared by 1 base and J by 3 bases, with 1 base of the junction left unmatched. The CDR3 here is CASSQGLAGVYEQYF. The CDR3, as DNA: TGCGCCAGCAGCCAAGGACTAGCGGGAGTCTACGAGCAGTACTTC.

This chain connects TRBV6-5 to TRBJ2-1; D is possibly TRBD2 (6 bases). V was pared by 7 bases and J by 0 bases, with 13 bases between. Germline V gene lookup returns CDR1 MNHEY and CDR2 SVGAGI. The CDR3 contains 15 residues. Here the CDR3 DNA reads TGTGCCAGCATGGCTAGCGCTAGCTCCTACAATGAGCAGTTCTTC. Amino acids: CASMASASSYNEQFF.

The chain employs TRBV6-4 and TRBJ2-7; 8 nucleotides agree with TRBD2. The V gene end was trimmed by 0 bases and the J gene end by 2 bases; junction bases not matched to a gene: 6. Germline V gene lookup returns CDR1 MRHNA and CDR2 SNTAGT. The CDR3 covers 16 residues. The DNA for the CDR3 is TGTGCCAGCAGTGACTCAATGGTAGCGGGACCCTACGAGCAGTACTTC. Residues: CASSDSMVAGPYEQYF.

This clone was detected only a few times. J is TRBJ1-1 and V is TRBV6-6; D call uncertain. Germline V lookup: CDR1 MNHNY, CDR2 SVGAGI (reference sequence). Trimming stripped 5 bases from V and 1 base from J, with 8 bases between. The CDR3 is made up of 13 amino acids. CDR3 protein: CASSPHENTEAFF. As DNA, the CDR3 is TGTGCCAGCAGTCCACATGAGAACACTGAAGCTTTCTTT.

This chain connects TRBV19 to TRBJ1-3; 10 bases align to TRBD1. V gave up 5 bases and J gave up 1 base; unmatched junction bases: 2. The CDR3 totals 15 residues. Per the germline V gene, CDR1 is LNHDA and CDR2 is SQIVND (reference sequence). Here the CDR3 reads CASSPGQGSGNTIYF. The CDR3 DNA reads as TGTGCCAGTAGTCCGGGACAGGGGTCTGGAAACACCATATATTTT.

The V and J genes are TRBV2 and TRBJ1-2; a weak D match, TRBD1 (5 bases). V dropped 3 bases and J dropped 3 bases, with 8 bases sitting between them. The CDR3 contains 13 residues. Germline V CDR1 and CDR2: SNHLY, FYNNEI. The chain's CDR3 is CASSEGGYYGYTF. The CDR3 DNA is TGTGCCAGCAGTGAGGGGGGATACTATGGCTACACCTTC.

V is TRBV27 and J is TRBJ2-1; TRBD2 is a possible D gene (6 bases). The length of the CDR3 is 17 residues. Deletions cut 4 bases from V and 3 bases from J, with 19 bases between. Per germline, CDR1 MNHEY and CDR2 SMNVEV (reference sequence). CDR3 DNA: TGTGCCAGCAGTTCAGCCCCGGGACTGATAAACTACAATGAGCAGTTCTTC. Translated, it gives CASSSAPGLINYNEQFF.

J is TRBJ1-1 and V is TRBV19; tentatively, D is TRBD1 (6 bases). V lost 5 bases to trimming and J lost 2 bases, with 15 bases between them. Germline V gene data show CDR1 as LNHDA and CDR2 as SQIVND (reference sequence). The CDR3 has 15 amino acids. The CDR3 reads CASSPDRPYNTEAFF. The CDR3 DNA is TGTGCCAGTAGTCCCGACAGGCCCTACAACACTGAAGCTTTCTTT.

The chain uses TRBV7-2 and TRBJ2-7, with D perhaps given as TRBD1 or TRBD2 (5 bases each). The CDR3 length is 15 residues. Germline V CDR1 and CDR2: SGHTA, FQGNSA. Between the trimmed V and J ends, which lost 2 bases and 2 bases, there was a span of 13 bases. The CDR3 nucleotides read TGTGCCAGCAGCTTACTCCGGGACCGAGCCTACGAGCAGTACTTC. It encodes CASSLLRDRAYEQYF.

The V call is TRBV16, the J call TRBJ1-1, with a possible D match to TRBD1 (5 bases). Germline V lookup: CDR1 KGHSY, CDR2 FQNENV. This CDR3 spans 15 amino acids. Between the trimmed V and J ends, which lost 3 bases and 2 bases, there was a span of 13 bases. The CDR3: CASSQWGGSNTEAFF. CDR3 DNA: TGTGCCAGCAGCCAGTGGGGCGGGTCCAACACTGAAGCTTTCTTT.

This clone was seen once. V usage is TRBV5-1 and J usage is TRBJ2-1; 9 nucleotides match TRBD2. CDR1 is SGHRS, CDR2 YFSETQ, per germline. Losses at the gene ends were 7 bases for V and 6 bases for J; bases not matched to a gene: 8. The CDR3 totals 14 residues. CDR3 bases: TGCGCCAGCTATCTCGCGGGGGGGCTCAATGAGCAGTTCTTC. It yields the protein CASYLAGGLNEQFF.

V usage is TRBV12-3 or TRBV12-4 and J usage is TRBJ2-1; no reliable D call. V was shortened by 7 bases and J by 5 bases, with 9 bases between the two germline ends. The CDR3 has 12 amino acids. This CDR3 reads CASTPQNNEQFF. The CDR3 bases are TGTGCCAGCACCCCACAGAACAATGAGCAGTTCTTC.

The chain couples TRBV28 to TRBJ2-3; 8 nucleotides match TRBD2. Trimming at V came to 4 bases and at J to 1 base, leaving 4 bases not matched to a gene. CDR1 MDHEN and CDR2 SYDVKM come from the germline V gene. The CDR3 extends over 15 amino acids. The CDR3 DNA reads as TGTGCCAGCAGTTCCGCGGGAGGAGGCACAGATACGCAGTATTTT. As protein: CASSSAGGGTDTQYF.